This TCR beta chain was recorded in a study of neoadjuvant anti-PD-1 for oral cavity cancer (dated by TCRdb to about 2021). At the level of the whole study: Before curative-intent surgical resection, most patients were given three to four biweekly doses of nivolumab at 3 mg/kg. A fourth nivolumab dose was given around day 43 to patients without progression, and definitive surgical resection was performed in those patients on days 50-56. Patients with complete response, partial response or stable disease by RECIST 1.1 were defined as responders, whereas patients with progression were defined as non-responders. A roughly 33% response rate was observed in the parent correlative cohort, in which about a dozen patients were included. Overall study results and their limits: Within PBMCs, T cell clonality (Gini index) was significantly higher in non-responders than responders after neoadjuvant nivolumab. The TCR analyses had only a few patients in each response group, and the authors called for validation in larger cohorts. Higher pretreatment blood TCRbeta clonality and lower post-treatment tumor TCRbeta clonality were correlated with higher pretreatment blood Treg/Th17 ratios.

For deep sequencing, PBMC libraries mostly used around 480 ng of input genomic DNA, with six replicates for each sample. Following the manufacturer's instructions, the team built TCRbeta libraries using the immunoSEQ hsTCRbeta kit. The finished libraries were brought together in one pool at roughly 3 nM, which was then read using an Illumina NovaSeq 6000 S4 flow cell. In the original analysis: Raw data preprocessing and quality control were performed with the immunoSEQ Analyzer. The analysis was limited to productive rearrangements, and each clonotype was defined by a unique CDR3 amino acid sequence. Repertoire clonality was estimated as the Gini-Simpson index, computed with the R package tcR. Gini indices were compared with Student's t test, and associations with tumor size change were assessed by Pearson correlation. The table comes from immuneACCESS by way of TCRdb, which keeps in-frame sequences with V and J called. Part of the clones is missing from these tables; in studies checked, under half for an unresolved V gene and the rest for unknown reasons. Clonal size and the V and J genes are those of that table, whereas D and trimming came from the DNA. The sample table contains about 13,000 clones; only one count was recorded for around 75% of them. The ten largest clones take up less than 3.5% of the sample.

According to the study, the label for this sample's time point signals: before neoadjuvant nivolumab. The patients had newly diagnosed stage II-IVA oral cavity squamous cell carcinoma and had not received any prior systemic or radiation treatment. The cohort was made up of patients with locally advanced, HPV-negative oral cavity squamous cell carcinoma. Peripheral blood mononuclear cells were analyzed directly and were not maintained or expanded in culture. Samples were obtained from a longitudinal correlative study of a single-arm phase II trial of neoadjuvant nivolumab in oral cavity squamous cell carcinoma. Subject-matched pre- and post-treatment PBMCs and tumors from three responders and three non-responders were subjected to genomic DNA-based TCRbeta sequencing. Peripheral blood mononuclear cells were drawn once before nivolumab treatment and a second time after treatment, when surgery took place. The Maxwell RSC DNA from Cells kit was used to isolate genomic DNA from PBMCs.

Worth noting for this clone: Its antigen is not yet known. Within one base of it there is no much larger clone, and no base qualities were kept.

The CDR3 contains 14 residues, cysteine and phenylalanine counted. Only the CDR3 portion is preserved as DNA: 42 bases, with reading frame beginning at the first base. The germline V gene yields SGHRS for CDR1 and YFSETQ for CDR2. V and J are truncated by 4 bases and 7 bases respectively, leaving an intervening sequence of 18 bases. The V gene is TRBV5-1 and the J gene is TRBJ2-7, with a weak D call of TRBD2 (6 bases match). Sequences were derived from PBMCs, sampled before nivolumab (anti-PD-1) treatment. The clonotype originates from a person aged 35-79 years with oral cavity squamous cell carcinoma. The CDR3 loop reads CASSKGLDGGEQYF. The DNA reads as follows: TGCGCCAGCAGCAAGGGACTCGATGGAGGGGAGCAGTACTTC.